This T cell receptor (beta chain) was retrieved from a study of identifying expanded T cells in peripheral blood. Study-wide results and limits: Technical replicates showed roughly 1.2 changed clones; about 2 weeks about 16.4; four weeks 19. Variance in clone template counts between approximately 2-week samples significantly increased with total template count across all healthy donors.

No infections or other immune events were documented during collection. The CDR3 has 17 residues. Germline CDR1 reads SEHNR; CDR2 reads FQNEAQ (reference sequence). V was clipped by 1 base and J by 6 bases, with 21 bases between them. On this clone itself: No antigen is known for it.

TCRdb keeps only in-frame clones here, not all; method: immunoSEQ multiplex PCR. The sample shows more than 45,000 clones, approximately 83% of them seen only once. Sample: blood. This clonotype was obtained from a person aged 18 to 75 in good health. The V and J genes are TRBV7-9 and TRBJ2-5, with a possible D match to TRBD1 (5 bases). CDR3 sequence reads: CASSLGGGPKSQKTQYF. The DNA for the CDR3 is TGTGCCAGCAGCTTAGGGGGCGGACCCAAGAGTCAAAAGACCCAGTACTTC.